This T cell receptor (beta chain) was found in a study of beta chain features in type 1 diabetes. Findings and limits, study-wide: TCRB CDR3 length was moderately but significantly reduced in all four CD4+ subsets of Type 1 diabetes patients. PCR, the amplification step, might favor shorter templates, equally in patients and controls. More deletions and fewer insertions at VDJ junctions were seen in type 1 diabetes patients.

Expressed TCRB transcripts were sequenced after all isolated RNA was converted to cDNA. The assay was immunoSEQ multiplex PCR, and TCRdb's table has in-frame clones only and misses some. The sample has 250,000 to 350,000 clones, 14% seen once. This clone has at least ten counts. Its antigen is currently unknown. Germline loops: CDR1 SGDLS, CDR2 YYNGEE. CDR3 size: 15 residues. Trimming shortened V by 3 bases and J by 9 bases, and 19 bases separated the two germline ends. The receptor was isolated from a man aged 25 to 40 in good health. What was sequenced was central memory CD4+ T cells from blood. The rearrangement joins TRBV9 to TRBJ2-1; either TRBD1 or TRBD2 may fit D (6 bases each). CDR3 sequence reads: CASSAFSGAGSEQFF. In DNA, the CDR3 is TGTGCCAGCAGCGCGTTCTCGGGGGCCGGAAGTGAGCAGTTCTTC.